Listed below are T cell receptor beta chains from one sample, sequenced in a study of spatial heterogeneity in lung cancer. TCRdb re-called the 5' RACE reads through MiXCR, storing one row per CDR3 protein. The sample carries tens of thousands of distinct CDR3 sequences, about 8.5% recorded once. The source material was PBMCs, sampled at surgery. These receptors originate from a male donor with early-stage non-small cell lung cancer. Both conserved end residues are part of each CDR3.

v_gene	j_gene	CDR3aa
TRBV29-1	TRBJ2-5	CSVAPGRETQYF
TRBV4-1	TRBJ1-2	CASSQGLDGYTF
TRBV7-8	TRBJ2-7	CASSLARAGGAYEQYF
TRBV30	TRBJ1-5	CAWSVPGTGGNQPQHF
TRBV5-4	TRBJ2-1	CASSAREGEVEQFF
TRBV7-2	TRBJ2-2	CASSRGDLDTGELFF
TRBV12-3/TRBV12-4	TRBJ1-1	CASRGQGEGTEAFF
TRBV7-2	TRBJ1-3	CASSPAAPGIRAPIYF
TRBV4-3	TRBJ2-1	CASSQEGSVNEQFF
TRBV7-9	TRBJ1-2	CASSLGAGSYGYTF
TRBV5-1	TRBJ2-1	CASSTGLAAGQFF
TRBV6-2/TRBV6-3	TRBJ2-1	CASSSARGSSYNEQFF
TRBV30	TRBJ2-3	CASLGTSTDTQYF
TRBV20-1	TRBJ1-2	CSARAGTGYGYTF
TRBV18	TRBJ1-1	CASSPYRDTEAFF
TRBV4-3	TRBJ1-2	CASSQDQGGGGYTF
TRBV7-6	TRBJ2-7	CASSYMGEVSEQYF
TRBV5-1	TRBJ1-6	CASSVRQRDYNSPLHF
TRBV20-1	TRBJ1-1	CSARPLLTASNTEAFF
TRBV19	TRBJ1-2	CASSIGEARYGYTF
TRBV6-2/TRBV6-3	TRBJ1-5	CASSYSKTSRGNQPQHF
TRBV12-3/TRBV12-4	TRBJ2-3	CASSLAHGSEATQYF
TRBV27	TRBJ1-6	CASRSGGGNSPLHF
TRBV20-1	TRBJ1-1	CSARQGVRAEAFF
TRBV14	TRBJ2-7	CASSLGTASSYEQYF
TRBV5-6	TRBJ2-7	CASSLWRDYFNEQYF
TRBV7-9	TRBJ1-3	CASSLFGDSGNTIYF
TRBV4-3	TRBJ1-2	CASSQYRGNYGYTF
TRBV24-1	TRBJ2-3	CATSDGRKASTDTQYF
TRBV6-1	TRBJ1-2	CASSVPGYRANYGYTF
TRBV13	TRBJ2-1	CASSPGLAGGRNEQFF
TRBV5-1	TRBJ2-2	CASSLGLAGVPGELFF
TRBV11-1	TRBJ2-5	CASSLGMRQQETQYF
TRBV4-1	TRBJ2-7	CASSQELAGQVYEQYF
TRBV29-1	TRBJ2-1	CSVSEGGRYEQFF
TRBV7-9	TRBJ2-7	CASSATGGAYEQYF
TRBV2	TRBJ1-5	CASRGTSSNQPQHF
TRBV29-1	TRBJ2-1	CSVLMGAWADEQFF
TRBV5-1	TRBJ1-2	CASSYTGEGSGYTF
TRBV12-3/TRBV12-4	TRBJ2-5	CASSYPGVGETQYF
TRBV5-1	TRBJ2-5	CASSLTEETQYF
TRBV18	TRBJ1-1	CASSPFGRNTEAFF
TRBV12-3/TRBV12-4	TRBJ2-5	CASSRGLQEETQYF
TRBV24-1	TRBJ2-1	CATSPLGGQGGEQFF
TRBV4-1	TRBJ2-5	CASSQEIVSDETQYF
TRBV30	TRBJ2-7	CAWSSKQTYEQYF